These T cell receptor beta chains were read from a single sample in a study of blood T cell repertoires in COVID-19. Libraries were prepared by immunoSEQ multiplex PCR; TCRdb keeps only in-frame clonotypes and omits some of them. The data show 130,000 to 150,000 clones, roughly 90% seen once. The sample taken for sequencing was peripheral blood. Receptors were obtained from a human donor in a cohort sampled during active COVID-19. Both conserved end residues are part of each CDR3. A D gene is named only where the DNA matches it firmly. Clone size appears in some rows only: once, few, many, or a class for an expanded clone.

D	V	J	size	DNA	CDR3
TRBD1	TRBV6-6	TRBJ1-5	few	TGTGCCAGCAGAACTCCCCGGGACAGCCTCTATCAGCCCCAGCATTTT	CASRTPRDSLYQPQHF
TRBD2	TRBV11-3	TRBJ2-1	-	TGTGCCAGCAGCCCCAGGACTAGCGGGGGGGCGCGTATGAATGAGCAGTTCTTC	CASSPRTSGGARMNEQFF
TRBD2	TRBV5-4	TRBJ2-1	-	TGTGCCAGCAGCGGGGGAGGGGTTTCCTACAATGAGCAGTTCTTC	CASSGGGVSYNEQFF
-	TRBV25-1	TRBJ1-4	-	TGTGCCAGCAGCGGAAGCGGGCCTAATGAAAAACTGTTTTTT	CASSGSGPNEKLFF
-	TRBV7-9	TRBJ1-1	many	TGTGCCAGCAGCTTTCTTACTGAAGCTTTCTTT	CASSFLTEAFF
-	TRBV19	TRBJ1-1	-	TGTGCCACCAGAGAGCTCGGGGCTGAAGCTTTCTTT	CATRELGAEAFF
-	TRBV7-6	TRBJ2-7	-	TGTGCCAGCAGCTTAGCTTCAGCGAGCTCCTACGAGCAGTACTTC	CASSLASASSYEQYF
TRBD1	TRBV5-6	TRBJ2-7	-	TGTGCCAGCAGCTTCGGACAGGGGATGGGGTACGAGCAGTACTTC	CASSFGQGMGYEQYF
TRBD1	TRBV6-5	TRBJ1-6	once	TGTGCCAGCAGAGAGGGACAGTATAATTCACCCCTCCACTTT	CASREGQYNSPLHF
-	TRBV29-1	TRBJ1-2	-	TGCAGCGTCGCACCGGGACACCGAAACTATGGCTACACCTTC	CSVAPGHRNYGYTF
-	TRBV7-2	TRBJ2-3	once	TGTGCCAGCAGCTTAGGACTGGTCACAGATACGCAGTATTTT	CASSLGLVTDTQYF
TRBD1	TRBV3-1/TRBV3-2	TRBJ1-2	once	TGTGCCAGCAGCCAATACAGGGGGTATGGCTACACCTTC	CASSQYRGYGYTF
TRBD2	TRBV4-3	TRBJ2-1	-	TGCGCCAGCAGCCTAGAAAAGCGGGGGGCCTTCAATGAGCAGTTCTTC	CASSLEKRGAFNEQFF
-	TRBV6-5	TRBJ2-2	-	TGTGCCAGCAGTTACTCGGAGGGCACCGGGGAGCTGTTTTTT	CASSYSEGTGELFF